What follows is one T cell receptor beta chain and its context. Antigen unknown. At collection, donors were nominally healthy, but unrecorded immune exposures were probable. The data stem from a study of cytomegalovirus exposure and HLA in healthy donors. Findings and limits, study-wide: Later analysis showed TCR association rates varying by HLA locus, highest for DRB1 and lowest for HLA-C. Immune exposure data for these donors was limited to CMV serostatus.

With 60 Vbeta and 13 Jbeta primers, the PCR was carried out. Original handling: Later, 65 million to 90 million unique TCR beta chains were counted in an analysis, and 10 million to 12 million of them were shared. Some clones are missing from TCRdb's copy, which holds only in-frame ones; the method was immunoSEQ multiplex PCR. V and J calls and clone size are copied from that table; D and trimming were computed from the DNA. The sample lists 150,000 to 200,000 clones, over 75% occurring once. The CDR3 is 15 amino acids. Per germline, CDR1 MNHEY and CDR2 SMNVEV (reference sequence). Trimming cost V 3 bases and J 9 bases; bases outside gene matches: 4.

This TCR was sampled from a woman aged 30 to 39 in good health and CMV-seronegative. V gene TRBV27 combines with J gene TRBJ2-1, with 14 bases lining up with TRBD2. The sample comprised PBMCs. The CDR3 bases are TGTGCCAGCAGTTTGGGGACTAGCGGGGGACCTGAGCAGTTCTTC. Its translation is CASSLGTSGGPEQFF.